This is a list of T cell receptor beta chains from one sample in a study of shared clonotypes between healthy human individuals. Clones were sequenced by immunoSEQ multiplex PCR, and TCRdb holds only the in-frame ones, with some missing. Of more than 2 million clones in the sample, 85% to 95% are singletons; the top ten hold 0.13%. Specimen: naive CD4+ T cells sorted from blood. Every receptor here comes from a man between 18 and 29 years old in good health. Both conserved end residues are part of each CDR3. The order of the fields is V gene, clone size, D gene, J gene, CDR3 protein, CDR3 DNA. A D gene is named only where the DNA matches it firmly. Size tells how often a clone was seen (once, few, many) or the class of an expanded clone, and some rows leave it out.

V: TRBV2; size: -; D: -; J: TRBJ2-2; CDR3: CASKGREITGELFF; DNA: TGTGCCAGCAAGGGCAGGGAAATCACCGGGGAGCTGTTTTTT
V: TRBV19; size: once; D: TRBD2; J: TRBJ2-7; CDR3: CASSISSGRAGAYEQYF; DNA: TGTGCCAGTAGTATCTCCAGCGGGAGGGCCGGGGCCTACGAGCAGTACTTC
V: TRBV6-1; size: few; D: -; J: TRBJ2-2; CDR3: CASSEGLTRTGELFF; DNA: TGTGCCAGCAGTGAAGGACTAACGCGGACCGGGGAGCTGTTTTTT
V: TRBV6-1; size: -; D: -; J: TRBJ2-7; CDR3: CASSEGGGLTYEQYF; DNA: TGTGCCAGCAGTGAAGGGGGCGGACTCACCTACGAGCAGTACTTC
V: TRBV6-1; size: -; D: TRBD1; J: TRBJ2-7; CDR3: CASSPGQVLYEQYF; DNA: TGTGCCAGCAGTCCGGGACAGGTTCTCTACGAGCAGTACTTC
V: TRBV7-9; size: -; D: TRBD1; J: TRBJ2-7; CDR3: CASSPRTGKIYEQYF; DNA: TGTGCGTCCTCCCCCCGGACAGGGAAAATTTACGAGCAGTACTTC
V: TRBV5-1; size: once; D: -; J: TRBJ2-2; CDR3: CASSLGGGANTGELFF; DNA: TGCGCCAGCAGCTTGGGCGGCGGCGCGAACACCGGGGAGCTGTTTTTT
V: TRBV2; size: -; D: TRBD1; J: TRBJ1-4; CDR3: CASRYHLGTGDEKLFF; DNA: TGTGCCAGCAGATACCATTTAGGGACAGGGGATGAAAAACTGTTTTTT
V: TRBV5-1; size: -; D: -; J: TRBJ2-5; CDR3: CASSLDATGTQYF; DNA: TGCGCCAGCAGCTTGGATGCGACAGGGACCCAGTACTTC
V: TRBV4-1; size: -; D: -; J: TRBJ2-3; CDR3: CASSQVGHSDTQYF; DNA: TGCGCCAGCAGCCAAGTAGGCCACTCAGATACGCAGTATTTT
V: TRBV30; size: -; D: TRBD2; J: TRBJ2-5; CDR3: CAWSGGRGGGWETQYF; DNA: TGTGCCTGGAGTGGTGGTAGGGGCGGGGGATGGGAGACCCAGTACTTC
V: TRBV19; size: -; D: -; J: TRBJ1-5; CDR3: CASSGDGNQPQHF; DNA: TGTGCCAGTAGTGGCGACGGCAATCAGCCCCAGCATTTT